This passage covers 2 T cell receptor beta chains from one sample sequenced in a study of blood T cells in healthy people across ages. Using a J-beta primer mix together with a sample-barcoded 5' primer, a second PCR was run for about 6 to 12 cycles. One entry per CDR3 protein, called by TCRdb with MiXCR from the 5' RACE reads. The data contain 700,000 or so distinct CDR3 sequences, over 20% of them singletons. The sample was blood. These receptors were collected from a man between 70 and 80 years old in good health.

This clonotype was counted only a few times. The chain carries TRBV5-1 and TRBJ2-3; perhaps TRBD1 as D (7 bases). Trimming left V 4 bases short and J 6 bases short, with 15 bases between. In germline, CDR1 is SGHRS, CDR2 YFSETQ. The CDR3 contains 14 residues. The CDR3 DNA is TGCGCCAGCAGCCTACAGGGGAGGAAGGATACGCAGTATTTT. This codes for CASSLQGRKDTQYF.

This rearrangement joins TRBV7-8 to TRBJ1-2; TRBD1 might be the D (6 bases). This CDR3 comprises 16 residues. The V gene's germline CDR1 is SGHVS and CDR2 FQNEAQ. The V end lost 4 bases, the J end lost 8 bases, and 23 bases lay between the germline ends. CDR3 loop: CASSSGQPGPDGGYTF. As DNA, the CDR3 is TGTGCCAGCAGCTCGGGACAACCGGGCCCTGATGGGGGCTACACCTTC. Combining the CDR3 with reference TRBV7-8 and TRBJ1-2 gives the whole variable domain GAGVSQSPRYKVAKRGQDVALRCDPISGHVSLFWYQQALGQGPEFLTYFQNEAQLDKSGLPSDRFFAERPEGSVSTLKIQRTQQEDSAVYLCASSSGQPGPDGGYTFGSGTRLTVV.